These T cell receptor beta chains were read from a single sample in a study of vaccination and CD4 T cells after COVID-19. Using its own MiXCR run on the PCR reads, TCRdb lists one record per CDR3 protein. This table holds about 20,000 distinct CDR3 sequences, roughly three fifths found once. These receptors' targets are unknown. The specimen sequenced was CD4+ T cells from blood, cultured in vitro. Receptor source: a human donor who had recovered from COVID-19. The CDR3 runs from the conserved cysteine through the conserved F or W.

>13|TRBV7-2
CASSPSSRETQYF
>14|TRBV20-1
CSANRGQGNEKLFF
>14|TRBV10-2
CASSRRGADSPLHF
>12|TRBV27
CASSLGYSPLHF
>16|TRBV19
CASSRFRDSKNTEAFF
>13|TRBV24-1
CATAFGASETQYF
>13|TRBV25-1
CASMPGTEETQYF
>14|TRBV6-2/TRBV6-3
CASRTGTVNSPLHF
>11|TRBV12-3/TRBV12-4
CASSILSGYTF
>15|TRBV19
CASRLHARGNSPLHF
>14|TRBV6-1
CASTQGRGFNEQYF
>15|TRBV20-1
CSARGAGGSYNEQFF
>14|TRBV6-1
CASSRSGANYGYTF
>14|TRBV5-1
CASSLTSTPETQYF
>11|TRBV27
CASSLLGTQYF
>13|TRBV6-2/TRBV6-3
CASSYSNAYGYTF
>14|TRBV27
CASKGGTSSGELFF
>16|TRBV30
CAWKLKGAYNTGELFF
>11|TRBV7-2
CASSLARGAFF
>14|TRBV6-1
CASSERAPQETQYF
>14|TRBV7-2
CASSPERRTDTQYF
>17|TRBV2
CASSEAQTGLPGKTQYF
>15|TRBV19
CASSISPLMNTEAFF